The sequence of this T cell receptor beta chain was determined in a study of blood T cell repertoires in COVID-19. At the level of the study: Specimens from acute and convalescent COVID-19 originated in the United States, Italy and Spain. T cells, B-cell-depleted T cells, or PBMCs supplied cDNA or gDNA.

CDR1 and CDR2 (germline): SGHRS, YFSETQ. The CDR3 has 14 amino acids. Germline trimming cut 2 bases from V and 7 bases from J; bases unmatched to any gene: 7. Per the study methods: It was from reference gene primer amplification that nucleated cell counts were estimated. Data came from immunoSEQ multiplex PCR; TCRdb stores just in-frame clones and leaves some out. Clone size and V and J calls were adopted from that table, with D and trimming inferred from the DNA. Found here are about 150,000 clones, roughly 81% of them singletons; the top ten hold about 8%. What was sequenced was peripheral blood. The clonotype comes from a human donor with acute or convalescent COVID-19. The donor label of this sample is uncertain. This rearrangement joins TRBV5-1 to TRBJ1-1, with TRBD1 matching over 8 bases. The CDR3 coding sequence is TGCGCCAGCAGCTTTCAACAGGGGGAGAATGAAGCTTTCTTT. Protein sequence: CASSFQQGENEAFF.